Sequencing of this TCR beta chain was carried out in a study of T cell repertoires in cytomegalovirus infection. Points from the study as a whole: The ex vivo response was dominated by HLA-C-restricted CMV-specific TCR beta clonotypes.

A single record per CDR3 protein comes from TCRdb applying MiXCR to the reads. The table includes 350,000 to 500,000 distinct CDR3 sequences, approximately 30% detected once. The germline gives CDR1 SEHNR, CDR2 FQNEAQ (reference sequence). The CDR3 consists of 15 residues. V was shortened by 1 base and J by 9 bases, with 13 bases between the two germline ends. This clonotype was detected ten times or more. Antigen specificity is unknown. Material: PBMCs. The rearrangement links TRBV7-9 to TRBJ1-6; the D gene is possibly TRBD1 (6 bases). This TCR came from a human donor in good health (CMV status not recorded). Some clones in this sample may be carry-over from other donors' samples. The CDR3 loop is CASSLVRGYGSPLHF. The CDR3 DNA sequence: TGTGCCAGCAGCTTAGTCAGGGGCTATGGTTCACCCCTCCACTTT.